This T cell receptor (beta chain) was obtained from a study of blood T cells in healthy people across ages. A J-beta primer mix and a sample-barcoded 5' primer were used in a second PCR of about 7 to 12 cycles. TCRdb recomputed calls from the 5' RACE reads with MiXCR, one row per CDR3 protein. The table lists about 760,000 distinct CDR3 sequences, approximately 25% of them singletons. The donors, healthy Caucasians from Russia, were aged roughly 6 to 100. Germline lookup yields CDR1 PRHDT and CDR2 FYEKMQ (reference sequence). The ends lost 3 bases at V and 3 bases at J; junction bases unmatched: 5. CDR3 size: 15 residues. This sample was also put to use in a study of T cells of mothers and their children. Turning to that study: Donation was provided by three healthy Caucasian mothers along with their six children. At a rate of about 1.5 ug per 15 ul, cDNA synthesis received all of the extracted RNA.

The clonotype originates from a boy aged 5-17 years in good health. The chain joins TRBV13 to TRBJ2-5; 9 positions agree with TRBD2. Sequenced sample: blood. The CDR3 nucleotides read TGTGCCAGCAGCTTGAAGGGCGGGAGGGAAGAGACCCAGTACTTC. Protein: CASSLKGGREETQYF. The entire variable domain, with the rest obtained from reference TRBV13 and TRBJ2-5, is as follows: AAGVIQSPRHLIKEKRETATLKCYPIPRHDTVYWYQQGPGQDPQFLISFYEKMQSDKGSIPDRFSAQQFSDYHSELNMSSLELGDSALYFCASSLKGGREETQYFGPGTRLLVL.